This T cell receptor (beta chain) comes out of a study of T cell responses to AZD1222 COVID-19 vaccine (dated by TCRdb to the early 2020s). Study-level background: Because spike-specific TCR depth and breadth did not differ between the two schedules, AZD1222 recipients who got a second dose at roughly 4 weeks were pooled with those who got a second dose at roughly 12 weeks. TCR sequencing was performed for roughly 240 trial participants, of whom 200 to 220 were given two doses of AZD1222 and around 25 were given two doses of MenACWY control vaccine. Trial participants were enrolled by age into 18-55, 56-69 and 70-plus year subgroups, with roughly 150, 30 and 60 TCR-sequenced participants respectively. Overall study outcomes, separate from this receptor: A significant rise in spike-specific TCR breadth and depth was observed after two AZD1222 doses relative to day 0 and relative to MenACWY recipients. Participants were mostly white British, with more females than males. The authors suggested clonal diversity may have been underestimated. Vaccine-associated CD4 TCRs spanned the whole spike protein, with dominant responses in regions 160-218 and 743-854. Only six AZD1222 recipients were SARS-CoV-2 seropositive at baseline, limiting conclusions about previously exposed vaccinees. The 56-69-year group was small, and its depth increase did not reach significance, likely because of low power. No day 14 peak-response samples were available, so repertoires were characterized only after the peak T cell response. Epitopes outside the regions mutated in the B.1.351 and B.1.1.7 variants were reportedly recognized by nearly half of the unique spike-specific TCRs.

Details on this clone: The antigen this receptor binds is unknown. Per-base quality was not reported, and no clone a single base away is much larger than it.

The CDR3 regions of human TCRbeta chains were analyzed by immunosequencing. In the source study's methods: TCRs in the repertoires were matched against a reference library of SARS-CoV-2-specific TCRs that had been generated with the MIRA antigen-specificity platform. Breadth was defined as the fraction of unique TCRs that were SARS-CoV-2-associated, and depth was defined as the fraction of total T cells that were SARS-CoV-2-associated. Using the MIRA data, each spike-specific TCR was mapped to the spike region that the TCR reacts to and placed in a CD4 or CD8 class. Log10-transformed breadth and depth values were compared by one-way ANOVA with Sidak's multiple comparisons tests. The table was pulled from immuneACCESS by TCRdb, which kept in-frame rearrangements only. Such tables lose some clones; where checked, under half of the loss comes from unresolved V genes, and the rest has no known cause. V, J and clone size were drawn from that table, and D and trimming were deduced from the DNA. The sample has 29,000 or so clones on record, over 90% of them singletons. 7.5% to 10% of the sample is in the top ten clones.

The CDR3 covers 15 residues, taking in both the cysteine and the phenylalanine. CDR3 DNA only is kept here, 45 bases in frame from base 1. V and J lose 3 bases and 0 bases, and a span of 9 bases separates them. CDR1 and CDR2 were assigned from the germline V gene as MGHRA and YSYEKL. Reading the label with the study, this specimen's time point is: baseline before first vaccination. Vaccinee samples were obtained from the UK trials COV001 and COV002, which included a single-blind randomized controlled phase 2/3 trial of AZD1222 (ChAdOx1 nCoV-19) in healthy adults. For TCRbeta chain sequencing, PBMC samples from trial participants were taken at day 0 and at day 28 after the second dose.

The chain uses TRBV4-1 and TRBJ2-1; the D gene remains uncertain. The starting material was peripheral blood, obtained on day 0 of AZD1222 vaccination. The clonotype was recovered from an adult in good health. The CDR3 corresponds to CASSQIETSYNEQFF. Read as DNA, the sequence is TGCGCCAGCAGCCAGATTGAAACCTCCTACAATGAGCAGTTCTTC.